The entry below gives a single TCR beta chain sequence along with its context. This clonotype was seen many times. Its antigen is unknown. The sample holds no much larger clone one base away, and base qualities are not on file. Library prep was done by 5' RACE. Sequencing instrument: Illumina HiSeq 2500. A second PCR of roughly 6 to 12 cycles was performed with a sample-barcoded 5' primer and a J-beta primer mix. Each TCR beta cDNA molecule received a unique molecular identifier from a template-switch 5' adaptor carrying 12 random nucleotides. Each sample yielded at least 2.5 million CDR3-containing paired-end reads. All of the RNA was converted into first-strand cDNA using the Mint cDNA synthesis kit, with a TRBC-specific oligonucleotide serving as the primer. After uracil-DNA glycosylase treatment, a first 18-cycle PCR used universal primers M1SS and BC2_uni_R on all cDNA. The study's own analysis went as follows. Each sample was normalized by randomly selecting 1 million high-quality reads, each carrying a distinct molecular identifier. Instead of being binned into consensus sequences, reads that shared molecular identifiers were thrown out. CDR3 identification, clonotype clustering and error correction used MiTCR with a Q25 quality threshold and the strictest error-elimination algorithm. A nonparametric unseen species model with Euler transformation was used to estimate a lower bound on total TCR beta diversity. TCRdb cleaned the public reads at Q25 with fastp, built clones with MiXCR and kept in-frame beta chains. Every entry covers one CDR3 protein and lists the most common genes and DNA from its rows. The V and J calls here are based on TCRdb, not the publication. The sample table holds about 650,000 distinct CDR3 sequences, of which approximately 30% were seen once. Together, the top ten hold 15% of the sample.

The source of the sample is a study of blood T cells in healthy people across ages (dated by TCRdb to the mid-2010s). With regard to the full study: In model experiments, roughly one uniquely barcoded TCR beta cDNA molecule per two T cells was captured by template switching. To track age-related changes in TCR beta repertoire diversity, the study relied on deep sequencing normalized with unique cDNA molecular identifiers. The donors were split into four age groups: young (average around 15 years), middle-aged (about 40), aged (approximately 60) and long-lived (over 75). To avoid experimental bias, donors of different ages were distributed randomly across sequencing lanes. Using the same blood draw, the study looked at two additional independent replicas of 1 million unique cDNA reads for two donors, one aged 18 to 30 and the other aged 80 or older. Overall results and qualifications from the work: Estimates of total diversity based on one million sequenced T cells were considered lower bounds and underestimates. The long-lived group showed more naive CD4+ T cells, fewer expanded clones and increased TCR diversity than the aged group, suggesting age selection. Observed TCR beta diversity correlated strongly with the percentage of naive T cells measured by flow cytometry. Conclusive comparison of naive and antigen-experienced compartments was prevented by the profiling of bulk unsorted PBMCs. As age increased, observed TCR beta diversity per million T cells dropped in a roughly linear way, and a significant reduction was already evident by age about 40. The CMV infection status of donors was not known, potentially confounding age-related changes in expanded clonotypes.

From the germline V gene, CDR1 is SNHLY and CDR2 is FYNNEI. The CDR3 sequence holds 15 residues, the cysteine and phenylalanine included. The read is trimmed to its CDR3 DNA, 45 bases read in frame from base 1. V loses 6 bases of germline sequence and J loses 1 base, and the interval between the two ends is 12 bases. Systemically healthy Caucasian individuals from Russia, some 40 in total and aged about 6 to 95 years, were included as donors. About 9.8 milliliters of peripheral blood were drawn from each donor into EDTA-treated Vacutainer tubes. PBMCs were isolated by Ficoll-Paque density-gradient centrifugation, with at least 6.5 million obtained per sample. Trizol reagent was used to extract total RNA from PBMCs, with at least 5 micrograms per sample. The percentages of naive CD45RAhigh/CD27high T cells were determined by flow cytometry on a PBMC aliquot from every donor.

The sequence was obtained from a woman of 80 years or more in good health. Donor details come from another sample of the same person, matched by shared clones. The chain links TRBV2 with TRBJ2-2; the D element might be TRBD1 or TRBD2, as each aligns at 6 bases. The source material was blood. CDR3 loop: CASSGGLMNTGELFF. The DNA sequence is as follows: TGTGCCAGCAGCGGGGGCCTAATGAACACCGGGGAGCTGTTTTTT.